Sequencing of this TCR beta chain was carried out in a study of T-cell memory formation after mild COVID-19. Overall study findings and caveats: The authors left the SARS-CoV-2 specificity of second-wave clones peaking on day 37 unconfirmed. Memory cells collected pre-infection included some clones that later responded, suggesting cross-reactive memory joined. Researchers report contracting CD4+ clones mostly in CM and EM, with CD8+ clones in EMRA.

This clonotype was seen a handful of times. The antigen is not known. The ends were cut back, 3 bases at V and 3 bases at J, with 12 bases in the middle. Germline CDR1 SQVTM, CDR2 ANQGSEA. The length of the CDR3 is 13 residues. From the 5' RACE reads, TCRdb called clonotypes with MiXCR, one entry per CDR3 protein. The table shows hundreds of thousands of distinct CDR3 sequences, with around a quarter occurring only once. This clonotype was sampled from an adult woman who had mild COVID-19 (a few samples of this study predate the infection). Cell type and time point are not known. This sequence joins TRBV29-1 and TRBJ2-7; D may match TRBD1 or TRBD2 (5 bases each). The sequencing sample was made of PBMCs or a T cell subset sorted from them (not recorded which). CDR3 protein: CSVEGRVGYEQYF. The CDR3 bases are TGCAGCGTTGAGGGGCGGGTAGGCTACGAGCAGTACTTC.